Listed here are 13 T cell receptor beta chains from one sample, sequenced in a study of early T cells in non-severe SARS-CoV-2 infection. TCRdb analysed the 5' RACE reads with MiXCR anew, one entry per CDR3 protein. Of about 44,000 distinct CDR3 sequences detected, less than 30% appear once; the ten largest clones hold about 4.6%. Sequences were derived from whole blood, sampled at baseline. These receptors originate from an adult who was a healthcare worker with PCR-confirmed SARS-CoV-2 infection or an uninfected control (not recorded which).

The J gene is TRBJ1-2, the V gene TRBV5-1; 8 positions match TRBD1. The V gene's germline CDR1 is SGHRS and CDR2 YFSETQ. V shed 0 bases and J 4 bases; nucleotides not matched to a gene: 8. The CDR3 is 16 amino acids. The CDR3 nucleotides are TGCGCCAGCAGCTTGGAGGACAGGGACGGAGGCTATGGCTACACCTTC. Residues: CASSLEDRDGGYGYTF. The full variable domain, rest sourced from reference TRBV5-1 and TRBJ1-2, is KAGVTQTPRYLIKTRGQQVTLSCSPISGHRSVSWYQQTPGQGLQFLFEYFSETQRNKGNFPGRFSGRQFSNSRSEMNVSTLELGDSALYLCASSLEDRDGGYGYTFGSGTRLTVV.

This clonotype appeared a few times. The CDR3, as DNA: TGTGCCAGCAGCCAAGGAAGCGGGGGCTACAATGAGCAGTTCTTC. Protein product: CASSQGSGGYNEQFF. The rearrangement uses TRBV3-1 and TRBJ2-1; TRBD2 aligns across 8 bases. Germline-derived CDR1 and CDR2 are LGHDT and YNNKEL (reference sequence). The CDR3 consists of 15 residues. V was pared by 1 base and J by 3 bases, with 2 bases of the junction left unmatched.

In this sample, this clonotype turned up once. This chain links TRBV4-2 with TRBJ1-2, with 7 bases aligning to TRBD1. The ends lost 3 bases at V and 6 bases at J; junction bases unmatched: 7. From germline, CDR1 is LGHNA and CDR2 YNFKEQ. This CDR3 region has 14 residues. DNA for the CDR3: TGTGCCAGCAGCCATTCCCAGGGGGTGGATGGCTACACCTTC. Encoded protein: CASSHSQGVDGYTF.

In its sample, this clonotype was seen a few times. The chain links TRBV19 to TRBJ1-5, with D hard to call. The CDR3 spans 14 residues. Germline V gene data show CDR1 as LNHDA and CDR2 as SQIVND (reference sequence). With 2 bases removed from V and 4 bases from J, the gap between germline ends came to 9 bases. CDR3 amino acids: CASSIPRVNQPQHF. The CDR3 nucleotides are TGTGCCAGTAGTATACCTCGGGTTAATCAGCCCCAGCATTTT.

V gene TRBV14 combines with J gene TRBJ2-7; TRBD1 might be the D (6 bases). CDR1 SGHDN and CDR2 FVKESK come from the germline V gene. Trimming left V 3 bases short and J 9 bases short, with 21 bases between. The CDR3 covers 15 residues. CDR3 sequence reads: CASSQLTGTRLRQYF. CDR3 sequence (DNA): TGTGCCAGCAGCCAGCTCACAGGGACCCGACTACGGCAGTACTTC.

The chain joins TRBV6-5 to TRBJ1-4; TRBD1 aligns across 7 bases. Germline loops: CDR1 MNHEY, CDR2 SVGAGI. J lost 7 bases, V lost 6 bases, and 8 bases had no gene match. The CDR3 loop spans 14 amino acids. CDR3 coding DNA: TGTGCCAGCAGACCACAGGGGATGGGTGAAAAACTGTTTTTT. The encoded protein is CASRPQGMGEKLFF.

There are a few counts of this clonotype. CDR3 DNA: TGTGCCAGCAATCCCAGACAGGGGTTGTTAAAGGGGGACGGCTACACCTTC. As protein: CASNPRQGLLKGDGYTF. The V and J genes are TRBV5-5 and TRBJ1-2; the match to TRBD1 covers 8 bases. V lost 6 bases, J lost 8 bases, and 21 bases stayed unmatched. The germline gives CDR1 SGHKS, CDR2 YYEKEE (reference sequence). This CDR3 comprises 17 residues.

This chain links TRBV9 with TRBJ1-2, with 7 nucleotides matching TRBD1. V was clipped by 4 bases and J by 4 bases; unmatched bases: 7. CDR3 length equals 14 residues. CDR1 and CDR2 from the germline V gene are SGDLS and YYNGEE. CDR3 protein: CASSPQGGGYGYTF. CDR3 coding DNA: TGTGCCAGCAGCCCCCAAGGGGGCGGCTATGGCTACACCTTC.

This chain uses TRBV12-3 or TRBV12-4 with TRBJ2-2, with D hard to call. The ends were cut back, 6 bases at V and 7 bases at J, with 6 bases in the middle. CDR3 length: 11 residues. CDR3 DNA sequence: TGTGCCAGCAGCCCCCTCGGGGAGCTGTTTTTT. Protein: CASSPLGELFF.

The chain recombines TRBV6-2 or TRBV6-3 with TRBJ2-3; D ambiguous. Germline lookup yields CDR1 MNHEY and CDR2 SVGEGT. V was shortened by 7 bases and J by 0 bases, with 14 bases between the two germline ends. CDR3 length: 15 amino acids. The CDR3 loop is CASTPAWASTDTQYF. The CDR3 DNA reads as TGTGCCAGCACCCCAGCGTGGGCTAGCACAGATACGCAGTATTTT.

The gene calls are TRBV27 and TRBJ2-6; either TRBD1 or TRBD2 may supply D (6 bases each). The CDR3 spans 18 residues. CDR1 is MNHEY, CDR2 SMNVEV, per germline (reference sequence). V lost 5 bases, J lost 0 bases, and 17 bases lay in between. CDR3 bases: TGTGCCAGCAGTACCCCCGACGGGGGCCCCTCTGGGGCCAACGTCCTGACTTTC. Its translation: CASSTPDGGPSGANVLTF.

The rearrangement joins TRBV29-1 to TRBJ1-2; 11 positions match TRBD1. J was trimmed by 4 bases and V by 0 bases; bases with no gene match: 4. The germline CDR1 and CDR2 sequences are SQVTM and ANQGSEA. The CDR3 is 15 amino acids. CDR3 DNA: TGCAGCGTTGAAGATCGGGACAGGGGGTCCTATGGCTACACCTTC. It specifies CSVEDRDRGSYGYTF.

A few counts support this clonotype. The chain joins TRBV7-2 to TRBJ2-6; TRBD2 might be the D (6 bases). V shed 2 bases and J shed 1 base, with 9 bases lying between them. Germline CDR1 and CDR2: SGHTA and FQGNSA. The CDR3 contains 16 residues. The CDR3 coding sequence is TGTGCCAGCAGCTTAACAGGAGGGTCTGGGGCCAACGTCCTGACTTTC. It is translated as CASSLTGGSGANVLTF.